This T cell receptor (beta chain) was profiled in a study of identical twins. Study findings and constraints: Within monozygotic twins, out-of-frame TCR alpha sharing was underestimated by the models. Memory repertoires showed no such pattern, whereas abundant cord blood beta clonotypes carried fewer insertions.

In every case, the donor was a healthy Caucasian. The table lists this clonotype with a few counts. The antigen is unknown. cDNA carried unique molecular identifiers, and a universal primer site was added by template switching. TCRdb fed the 5' RACE reads into MiXCR, producing one record per CDR3 protein. The sample contains 1.5 million to 2 million distinct CDR3 sequences, about 31% of which appear only once. Germline loops: CDR1 MNHEY, CDR2 SVGEGT. The CDR3 sequence is 18 residues long. The V gene end was trimmed by 2 bases and the J gene end by 5 bases; junction bases not matched to a gene: 16. This sequence was found in a newborn girl in good health. The chain joins TRBV6-2 or TRBV6-3 to TRBJ2-5; 8 positions agree with TRBD1. The sequenced sample consisted of cord blood. The CDR3 DNA is TGTGCCAGCAGTTACACCCCAACCAAGACAGGGGAGATGGAGACCCAGTACTTC. Translation gives CASSYTPTKTGEMETQYF.